The present entry profiles one T cell receptor (beta chain) with its context. CDR3 length equals 20 residues. Trimming pared 2 bases from V and 6 bases from J, leaving 29 bases between. Germline values: CDR1 SGHNT, CDR2 YYREEE (reference sequence). The sample belongs to a study of blood T cell repertoires in COVID-19. Whole-study context: Acute and convalescent COVID-19 specimens originated in the United States, Italy and Spain. The cDNA or gDNA used as material had been derived from T cells, B-cell-depleted T cells, or PBMCs.

Under the authors' procedure: Amplification of reference gene primers provided the estimated nucleated cell counts. Sequencing was performed with immunoSEQ multiplex PCR; in TCRdb, only in-frame clones are kept and a portion is missing. The V and J calls and clone size were taken over from that table, and D and trimming were inferred from the DNA. The data contain around 300,000 clones, more than 80% of them seen just once; the ten biggest clones take up under 3.5%. This chain joins TRBV5-4 and TRBJ1-4; D is unclear. The source material was peripheral blood. The sequence was collected from a woman aged 25 to 39 with active or convalescent COVID-19. The CDR3 bases are TGTGCCAGCAGCTTTGGGCCCCCATTTGACGCCTACCGTATTGATGAAAAACTGTTTTTT. Translated: CASSFGPPFDAYRIDEKLFF.